Below, 6 T cell receptor beta chains from the same sample are listed, as sequenced in a study of spatial heterogeneity in lung cancer. Time point indicated: sample taken at primary tumor resection. Tumor, nontumor lung or frozen PBMC supplied whole RNA that was sequenced unsorted. TCRdb ran MiXCR on the 5' RACE reads and lists one entry per CDR3 protein. Counted here are tens of thousands of distinct CDR3 sequences, about 12% occurring once; the ten biggest clones make up about 40%. The sequences come from PBMCs, collected at surgery. The receptors were sampled from a male donor with early-stage non-small cell lung cancer.

There are many counts of this clonotype. The V and J genes are TRBV29-1 and TRBJ1-2; 7 bases match TRBD1. This CDR3 is built from 12 residues. Germline V CDR1 and CDR2: SQVTM, ANQGSEA. V trimming: 5 bases; J trimming: 7 bases; junction bases outside the gene matches: 7. CDR3 nucleotides: TGCAGCGTTCGAACAGGGGCACTTGGCTACACCTTC. Its protein product is CSVRTGALGYTF.

V usage is TRBV4-2 and J usage is TRBJ2-1; 7 bases are a match to TRBD2. CDR3 size: 13 residues. Germline CDR1 and CDR2: LGHNA and YNFKEQ. After removal of 6 bases from V and 10 bases from J, the junction contained 9 bases not matched to a gene. CDR3 coding DNA: TGTGCCAGCAGTAGTGGGGCTAGCGGCGAGCAGTTCTTC. Amino acids: CASSSGASGEQFF.

This clonotype was detected a few times. The chain couples TRBV6-1 to TRBJ2-3, with TRBD2 matching 10 bases. Trimming at V came to 5 bases and at J to 7 bases, leaving 6 bases not matched to a gene. Germline V gene lookup returns CDR1 MNHNS and CDR2 SASEGT. The CDR3 spans 14 residues. CDR3 DNA: TGTGCCAGCAGTTTAGCGGGAGGCGGTAATACGCAGTATTTT. Protein: CASSLAGGGNTQYF.

This clonotype was counted only a few times. The V call is TRBV12-3 or TRBV12-4, the J call TRBJ1-3; 10 bases agree with TRBD1. The CDR3 length is 16 residues. Germline trimming cut 4 bases from V and 5 bases from J; bases unmatched to any gene: 8. CDR3 loop: CASSSNRGQGRNTIYF. CDR3 coding DNA: TGTGCCAGCAGTTCGAATAGGGGACAGGGGAGAAACACCATATATTTT.

This clonotype was seen a handful of times. The rearrangement uses TRBV12-3 or TRBV12-4 and TRBJ2-7; D is possibly TRBD2 (5 bases). V shed 5 bases and J shed 4 bases, with 24 bases lying between them. The CDR3 sequence is 17 residues long. The CDR3 sequence is CASSEGRSRWSSYEQYF. In DNA form, the CDR3 reads TGTGCCAGCAGTGAGGGCCGCTCTCGGTGGAGTTCATACGAGCAGTACTTC.

There are a few counts of this clonotype. J is TRBJ1-6 and V is TRBV20-1; D uncertain. V lost 3 bases to trimming and J lost 4 bases, with 13 bases between them. In germline, CDR1 is DFQATT, CDR2 SNEGSKA (reference sequence). The CDR3 runs to 15 residues. CDR3: CSAREPPRYNSPLHF. The CDR3, as DNA: TGCAGTGCTAGGGAGCCGCCTCGGTATAATTCACCCCTCCACTTT.